The rows below give T cell receptor beta chains drawn from one sample of a study of cytomegalovirus exposure and HLA in healthy donors. Profiling relied on immunoSEQ multiplex PCR, and the TCRdb table lists in-frame clones only, not all of them. Here the sample spans some 140,000 clones, 84% being singletons. Sequenced sample: PBMCs. All receptors derive from a woman aged 25 to 39 in good health and CMV-seronegative. CDR3s include the opening cysteine and the closing phenylalanine or tryptophan. D genes are given only for firm matches. Expanded clones are given a class, and other clones once, few, many or no size at all.

TRBJ1-6	.	.	TRBV5-6	TGTGCCAGCAGCTTGGATTCATATAATTCACCCCTCCACTTT	CASSLDSYNSPLHF
TRBJ1-2	.	TRBD1	TRBV6-5	TGTGCCAGCAGATCTTCACAGGGGATTAACTATGGCTACACCTTC	CASRSSQGINYGYTF
TRBJ2-1	few	.	TRBV27	TGTGCCAGCAGCTTAGCGGACTACAATGAGCAGTTCTTC	CASSLADYNEQFF
TRBJ2-6	.	.	TRBV7-9	TGTGCCAGCAGCTCTCCCAGGCCTGGGGCCAACGTCCTGACTTTC	CASSSPRPGANVLTF
TRBJ1-2	.	.	TRBV2	TGTGCCAGCAGTTTAGAAATCGATGGCTACACCTTC	CASSLEIDGYTF
TRBJ1-2	.	.	TRBV10-3	TGTGCCATCAGTGAGTCGAAATTGGCATTCAGGGACTATGGCTACACCTTC	CAISESKLAFRDYGYTF
TRBJ2-5	.	TRBD1	TRBV9	TGTGCCAGCAGCGTAGACAGGGGGGTGGAGACCCAGTACTTC	CASSVDRGVETQYF
TRBJ1-2	once	.	TRBV7-2	TGTGCCAGCAGCCTCCGACAGGTTATCTATGGCTACACCTTC	CASSLRQVIYGYTF
TRBJ2-5	.	TRBD1	TRBV4-1	TGCGCCAGCAGCCAACCAGGGACAGGGGCGCAAGAGACCCAGTACTTC	CASSQPGTGAQETQYF
TRBJ2-2	.	TRBD2	TRBV4-2	TGTGCCAGCAGCCAAAGCCCTAGCGGATATGCGTCAGGGGAGCTGTTTTTT	CASSQSPSGYASGELFF
TRBJ1-6	.	.	TRBV5-6	TGTGCCAGCAGCCGTCTCGACAGTAATAATTCACCCCTCCACTTT	CASSRLDSNNSPLHF
TRBJ1-2	few	.	TRBV30	TGTGCCTGGGGCGGCACGGGGTATGGCTACACCTTC	CAWGGTGYGYTF
TRBJ1-3	.	TRBD1	TRBV28	TGTGCCAGCAGTCTAAATACCAGGGGGGCTGGAAACACCATATATTTT	CASSLNTRGAGNTIYF
TRBJ2-3	.	.	TRBV7-5	TGTGCCAGAAGCCACGTCCCGCGGAAGACTAGCGGGGGAGATACGCAGTATTTT	CARSHVPRKTSGGDTQYF
TRBJ1-2	.	TRBD1	TRBV4-2	TGTGCCAGCAGCCAAGAACCCACGATGACAGGGTTTGGCTACACCTTC	CASSQEPTMTGFGYTF
TRBJ2-7	.	.	TRBV5-1	TGCGCCAGCAGCTTCGGACAGCTTTGGGACGAGCAGTACTTC	CASSFGQLWDEQYF
TRBJ2-1	.	.	TRBV29-1	TGCAGCGCCGAACCGGACAATGAGCAGTTCTTC	CSAEPDNEQFF
TRBJ2-7	.	TRBD1	TRBV5-6	TGTGCCAGCAGTCCGTACAGGGGGCAGTACGAGCAGTACTTC	CASSPYRGQYEQYF
TRBJ2-1	.	.	TRBV5-6	TGTGCCAGCAGAGTGGGGCAGGGCAATGAGCAGTTCTTC	CASRVGQGNEQFF
TRBJ1-6	.	TRBD1	TRBV4-3	TGCGCCAGCAGCCAAGATAGGGGACAGGGGTCCTTGTCCCCCCTCCACTTT	CASSQDRGQGSLSPLHF
TRBJ2-5	.	TRBD2	TRBV5-6	TGTGCCAGCAGCTTTGGTCTAGCGGCGGGGAAAGAGACCCAGTACTTC	CASSFGLAAGKETQYF
TRBJ2-1	.	TRBD2	TRBV5-1	TGCGCCAGCAGCTTGGGGGCGGGGGGCTACAATGAGCAGTTCTTC	CASSLGAGGYNEQFF
TRBJ2-1	.	TRBD2	TRBV7-3	TGTGCCAGCAGTAAAAAGGGGTTAGCGGGGGGGCCCCCCTACAATGAGCAGTTCTTC	CASSKKGLAGGPPYNEQFF
TRBJ2-5	once	TRBD2	TRBV27	TGTGCCAGCAGTTACCGTAGCGGGGGGTACCAAGAGACCCAGTACTTC	CASSYRSGGYQETQYF
TRBJ2-7	.	.	TRBV28	TGTGCCAGCACCCCAGGGATGGGGTACTTC	CASTPGMGYF
TRBJ1-2	.	.	TRBV4-2	TGTGCCAGCAGCCAAGATCACAGAGACTACACCTTC	CASSQDHRDYTF
TRBJ2-7	.	.	TRBV14	TGTGCCAGCAGCTCGGTTGGAGGCTACGAGCAGTACTTC	CASSSVGGYEQYF
TRBJ1-1	.	TRBD1	TRBV30	TGTGCCTGGAGTGTACAGGGGGCCACTGAAGCTTTCTTT	CAWSVQGATEAFF
TRBJ2-1	once	TRBD2	TRBV29-1	TGCAGCGTTACCCGGACTAGCGGGGTGTTGGATGAGCAGTTCTTC	CSVTRTSGVLDEQFF
TRBJ1-5	.	.	TRBV18	TGTGCCAGCTCACGGACGGACAGCAGCTATAGCAATCAGCCCCAGCATTTT	CASSRTDSSYSNQPQHF
TRBJ1-2	few	.	TRBV2	TGTGCCAGCAGTAGGACAGTTAACTATGGCTACACCTTC	CASSRTVNYGYTF
TRBJ2-7	.	TRBD1	TRBV5-5	TGTGCCAGCACCGTTCGCGGGACAGGGGAGTACGAGCAGTACTTC	CASTVRGTGEYEQYF
TRBJ2-1	.	.	TRBV7-2	TGTGCCAGCAGCTTAGCGGGGGGACGCTACAATGAGCAGTTCTTC	CASSLAGGRYNEQFF
TRBJ2-3	.	TRBD2	TRBV27	TGTGCCAGCACTCCCTTGAGTCTAGCGGGGGGGCATGGAGATACGCAGTATTTT	CASTPLSLAGGHGDTQYF
TRBJ2-5	.	.	TRBV7-2	TGTGCCAGCAGCTTAGACTCGAATCAAGAGACCCAGTACTTC	CASSLDSNQETQYF
TRBJ2-2	.	.	TRBV19	TGTGCCAGTAGTATCAGTGGGGGGACCGGGGAGCTGTTTTTT	CASSISGGTGELFF
TRBJ2-2	.	.	TRBV7-9	TGTGCCAGCAGCTTAGTGGGTAGCTCGAACACCGGGGAGCTGTTTTTT	CASSLVGSSNTGELFF
TRBJ2-1	.	TRBD2	TRBV5-1	TGCGCCAGCAGCTTGGGGACTAGACCTGGTGAGCAGTTCTTC	CASSLGTRPGEQFF
TRBJ2-7	few	TRBD1	TRBV7-6	TGTGCCAGCAGCTCGCTGACAGGGGGCTTTTACGAGCAGTACTTC	CASSSLTGGFYEQYF
TRBJ1-1	.	TRBD1	TRBV7-8	TGTGCCAGCAGCTTACTGGGACAGGGGGATAGGAACACTGAAGCTTTCTTT	CASSLLGQGDRNTEAFF
TRBJ1-2	.	TRBD1	TRBV5-1	TGCGCCAGCAGCTTGGGGCCCGGGACAGGGGTCGCTGGCTACACCTTC	CASSLGPGTGVAGYTF
TRBJ2-3	.	.	TRBV5-1	TGCGCTAGCAGGGGGGCAGGGTCCGCAGATACGCAGTATTTT	CASRGAGSADTQYF
TRBJ2-3	.	.	TRBV29-1	TGCAGCGTTGAGCGGCACACAGATACGCAGTATTTT	CSVERHTDTQYF
TRBJ2-1	.	.	TRBV7-8	TGTGCCAGCAGCCCGTGGACAGGGGCCGCGGGGGGCCGTTCAAGAGAGCAGTTCTTC	CASSPWTGAAGGRSREQFF